The rows below give T cell receptor beta chains drawn from one sample of a study of blood T cell repertoires in COVID-19. TCRdb's copy holds only in-frame clones and misses some; the assay was immunoSEQ multiplex PCR. The sample contains about 300,000 clones, more than 80% of which appear only once. Sequencing input: peripheral blood. The receptors were sampled from a woman between 45 and 65 years old with COVID-19, enrolled during active disease. CDR3s include the opening cysteine and the closing phenylalanine or tryptophan. D genes are given only for firm matches. Some rows have no size entry. The others give once, few or many, or a class for an expanded clone.

clone size	D gene	V gene	J gene	CDR3 protein	CDR3 DNA
.	.	TRBV5-4	TRBJ2-1	CASSLVGGGYNEQFF	TGTGCCAGCAGCTTGGTAGGGGGGGGTTACAATGAGCAGTTCTTC
.	.	TRBV4-1	TRBJ1-4	CASSQPRSWGGSEKLFF	TGCGCCAGCAGCCAACCCCGAAGTTGGGGGGGTAGCGAAAAACTGTTTTTT
.	.	TRBV5-1	TRBJ1-1	CASSFYTNTGAEAFF	TGCGCCAGCAGCTTTTACACAAACACGGGGGCTGAAGCTTTCTTT
.	TRBD1	TRBV2	TRBJ2-5	CASSRDRGPETQYF	TGTGCCAGCAGTAGGGACAGGGGCCCTGAGACCCAGTACTTC
.	TRBD1	TRBV29-1	TRBJ1-3	CSVEDLWDRGRAIYF	TGCAGCGTTGAAGATCTTTGGGACAGGGGAAGGGCCATATATTTT
.	TRBD1	TRBV27	TRBJ1-2	CASSPGQGGSWGYTF	TGTGCCAGCAGTCCGGGACAGGGGGGATCTTGGGGCTACACCTTC
once	TRBD2	TRBV7-8	TRBJ2-3	CASSISSGPTDTQYF	TGTGCCAGCAGCATCTCTAGCGGCCCCACAGATACGCAGTATTTT
.	.	TRBV6-2/TRBV6-3	TRBJ1-5	CASSYSLYQPQHF	TGTGCCAGCAGTTACTCTTTATATCAGCCCCAGCATTTT
.	.	TRBV19	TRBJ2-1	CASSIDHRRWQFF	TGTGCCAGTAGTATAGATCACAGGCGTTGGCAGTTCTTC
.	.	TRBV30	TRBJ1-6	CAWSVFKLDRVYNSPLHF	TGTGCCTGGAGTGTGTTTAAATTGGATCGGGTCTATAATTCACCCCTCCACTTT
few	TRBD2	TRBV4-3	TRBJ2-1	CASALGREFYNEQFF	TGCGCCAGCGCATTAGGGCGGGAGTTCTACAATGAGCAGTTCTTC
once	TRBD1	TRBV9	TRBJ2-3	CASSVSTGEYEDTQYF	TGTGCCAGCAGCGTGTCGACAGGGGAGTATGAAGATACGCAGTATTTT
few	.	TRBV29-1	TRBJ2-5	CSVASGGETQYF	TGCAGCGTAGCATCAGGAGGAGAGACCCAGTACTTC
.	.	TRBV21-1	TRBJ1-2	CATLVPTGFNSNYGYTF	TGTGCCACTCTAGTCCCCACTGGGTTTAACTCTAACTATGGCTACACCTTC
.	TRBD1	TRBV10-3	TRBJ1-2	CAISEGTVYGYTF	TGTGCCATCAGTGAAGGGACAGTCTATGGCTACACCTTC
.	TRBD1	TRBV7-8	TRBJ1-2	CASSPGQPNYGYTF	TGTGCCAGCAGCCCGGGACAGCCTAACTATGGCTACACCTTC
.	.	TRBV27	TRBJ2-2	CASSLPRGRVTGELFF	TGTGCCAGCAGTTTACCACGGGGTCGGGTTACCGGGGAGCTGTTTTTT
.	TRBD1	TRBV5-1	TRBJ1-1	CASSGRRTGEWTEAFF	TGCGCCAGCAGCGGTCGTAGGACAGGGGAGTGGACTGAAGCTTTCTTT
few	.	TRBV5-8	TRBJ2-7	CASSQPWQRDF	TGTGCCAGCAGCCAGCCCTGGCAGCGCGACTTC
.	.	TRBV30	TRBJ1-4	CACRGFFVGSTNEKLFF	TGTGCCTGCAGAGGGTTCTTCGTGGGGTCAACTAATGAAAAACTGTTTTTT
.	.	TRBV5-1	TRBJ2-1	CASSFGPEGPSGLNEQFF	TGCGCCAGCAGCTTCGGGCCTGAGGGCCCCTCGGGGTTGAATGAGCAGTTCTTC
.	.	TRBV6-5	TRBJ1-2	CASISREGINYGYTF	TGTGCCAGCATTTCCAGGGAAGGAATCAACTATGGCTACACCTTC
.	TRBD1	TRBV30	TRBJ2-5	CAWKYLGQVQETQYF	TGTGCCTGGAAATACCTAGGACAGGTCCAAGAGACCCAGTACTTC
.	.	TRBV7-9	TRBJ2-7	CASSPRDTYEQYF	TGTGCCAGCAGCCCCCGGGACACCTACGAGCAGTACTTC
.	TRBD1	TRBV9	TRBJ1-3	CASSVQGTGGANSGNTIYF	TGTGCCAGCAGCGTACAAGGGACAGGGGGTGCCAACTCTGGAAACACCATATATTTT
.	.	TRBV5-6	TRBJ1-5	CASSSGQSRGPQHF	TGTGCCAGCAGCTCAGGACAGTCCCGGGGGCCCCAGCATTTT
.	.	TRBV30	TRBJ2-2	CAWSVLVYSNTGELFF	TGTGCCTGGAGTGTACTCGTCTACTCCAACACCGGGGAGCTGTTTTTT
.	TRBD2	TRBV3-1/TRBV3-2	TRBJ2-2	CASSQGTSGTGTGELFF	TGTGCCAGCAGCCAGGGGACTAGCGGGACGGGCACCGGGGAGCTGTTTTTT
.	TRBD1	TRBV6-6	TRBJ1-6	CASSYPAGQGASPLHF	TGTGCCAGCAGTTACCCTGCGGGACAGGGCGCTTCACCCCTCCACTTT
many	.	TRBV10-3	TRBJ2-7	CAISTGPEQYF	TGTGCCATCAGTACAGGGCCCGAGCAGTACTTC
.	TRBD1	TRBV4-1	TRBJ2-5	CASSQDAAQGMRETQYF	TGCGCCAGCAGCCAAGATGCCGCACAGGGGATGCGGGAGACCCAGTACTTC
.	TRBD2	TRBV2	TRBJ2-7	CASMAGSGTLTYEQYF	TGTGCCAGCATGGCGGGCAGCGGGACGCTTACCTACGAGCAGTACTTC
once	TRBD1	TRBV6-4	TRBJ1-2	CASSAGQSPYYGYTF	TGTGCCAGCAGTGCGGGACAGAGTCCATACTATGGCTACACCTTC
.	TRBD2	TRBV25-1	TRBJ2-1	CASSEAQGLAIYEQFF	TGTGCCAGCAGTGAGGCCCAAGGACTAGCTATCTATGAGCAGTTCTTC
.	TRBD2	TRBV6-5	TRBJ2-1	CASSPRREVYNEQFF	TGTGCCAGCAGTCCCAGGCGGGAGGTCTACAATGAGCAGTTCTTC